This T cell receptor (beta chain) was documented in a study of blood T cells in healthy people across ages. It was with a sample-barcoded 5' primer and a J-beta primer mix that a second PCR of about 7 to 12 cycles was run. From the 5' RACE reads, TCRdb called clonotypes with MiXCR, one entry per CDR3 protein. The table records under 1,100,000 distinct CDR3 sequences, around 27% of them present only once. The CDR3 is 12 amino acids. The germline V gene encodes CDR1 ENHRY and CDR2 SYGVKD. With regard to this clonotype: Sequence at one end of the junction differs from germline and may be a read error.

These data were also filed under a second study, of T cells of mothers and their children.

The chain combines TRBV10-3 with TRBJ1-1; D not certain. The specimen sequenced was blood. The receptor's source is a girl aged 2-10 years in good health. Here the CDR3 DNA reads TGTGCCGTCAGATCAATGAACACTGAAGCTTTCTTT. Its protein is CAVRSMNTEAFF.